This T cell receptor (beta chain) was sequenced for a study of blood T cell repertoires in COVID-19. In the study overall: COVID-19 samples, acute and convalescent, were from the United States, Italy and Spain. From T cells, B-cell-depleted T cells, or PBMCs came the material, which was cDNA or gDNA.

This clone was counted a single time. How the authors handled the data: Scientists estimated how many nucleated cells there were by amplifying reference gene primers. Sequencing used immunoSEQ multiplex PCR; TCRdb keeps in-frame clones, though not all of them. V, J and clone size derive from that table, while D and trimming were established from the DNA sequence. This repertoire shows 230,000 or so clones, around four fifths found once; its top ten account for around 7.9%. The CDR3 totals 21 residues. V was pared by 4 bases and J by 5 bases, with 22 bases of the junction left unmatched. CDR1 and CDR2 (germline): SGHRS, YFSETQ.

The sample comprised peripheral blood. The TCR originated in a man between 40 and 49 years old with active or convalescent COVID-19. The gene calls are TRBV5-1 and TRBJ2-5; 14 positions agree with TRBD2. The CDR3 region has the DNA TGCGCCAGCAGCCTCCTTACCCCGGGACTAGCGGGGGCCGTCGGTAGGGAGACCCAGTACTTC. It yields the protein CASSLLTPGLAGAVGRETQYF.